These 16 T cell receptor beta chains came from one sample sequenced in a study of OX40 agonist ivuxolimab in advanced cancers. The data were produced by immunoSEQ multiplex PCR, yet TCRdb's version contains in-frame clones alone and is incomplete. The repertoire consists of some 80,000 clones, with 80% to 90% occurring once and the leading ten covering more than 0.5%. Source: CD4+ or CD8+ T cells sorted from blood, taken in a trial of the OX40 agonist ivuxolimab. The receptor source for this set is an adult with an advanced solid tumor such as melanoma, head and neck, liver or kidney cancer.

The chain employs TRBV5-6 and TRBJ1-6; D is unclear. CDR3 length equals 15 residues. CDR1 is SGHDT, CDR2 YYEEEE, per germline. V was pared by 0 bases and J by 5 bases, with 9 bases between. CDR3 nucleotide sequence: TGTGCCAGCAGCTTGGCTCCGGGAAATAATTCACCCCTCCACTTT. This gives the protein CASSLAPGNNSPLHF.

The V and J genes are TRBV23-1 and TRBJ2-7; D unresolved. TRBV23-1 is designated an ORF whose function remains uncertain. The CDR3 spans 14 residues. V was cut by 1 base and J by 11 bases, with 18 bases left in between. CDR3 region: CASSQLRRLAGKYF. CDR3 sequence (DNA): TGCGCCAGCAGTCAATTAAGAAGGCTGGCAGGCAAGTACTTC.

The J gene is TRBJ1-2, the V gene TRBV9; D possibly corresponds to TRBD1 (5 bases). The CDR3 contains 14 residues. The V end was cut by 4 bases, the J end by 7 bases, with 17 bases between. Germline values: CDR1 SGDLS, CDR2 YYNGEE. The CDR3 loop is CASSSHSGTTGYTF. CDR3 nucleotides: TGTGCCAGCAGCTCACATTCGGGGACGACTGGCTACACCTTC.

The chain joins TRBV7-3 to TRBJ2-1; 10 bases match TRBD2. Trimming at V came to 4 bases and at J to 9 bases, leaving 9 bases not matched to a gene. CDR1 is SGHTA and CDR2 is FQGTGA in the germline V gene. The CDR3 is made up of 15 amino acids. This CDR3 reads CASSSLAGAPGEQFF. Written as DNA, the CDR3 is TGTGCCAGCAGCTCGCTAGCGGGAGCACCCGGTGAGCAGTTCTTC.

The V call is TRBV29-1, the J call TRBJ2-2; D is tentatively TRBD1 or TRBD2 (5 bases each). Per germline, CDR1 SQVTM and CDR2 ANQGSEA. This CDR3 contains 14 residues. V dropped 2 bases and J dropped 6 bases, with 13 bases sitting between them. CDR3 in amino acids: CSVESQGDAGELFF. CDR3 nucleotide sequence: TGCAGCGTTGAAAGCCAGGGAGATGCCGGGGAGCTGTTTTTT.

The CDR3 DNA follows: TGCGCCAGCAGCCAAGATTCCGGGGACACTTCCCGCAATCAGCCCCAGCATTTT. Its protein product is CASSQDSGDTSRNQPQHF. The chain is built from TRBV4-1 and TRBJ1-5, with a tentative D call TRBD1 (6 bases). Germline CDR1 MGHRA, CDR2 YSYEKL. The CDR3 is 18 amino acids. Trimming removed 0 bases from V and 2 bases from J, with 17 bases in between.

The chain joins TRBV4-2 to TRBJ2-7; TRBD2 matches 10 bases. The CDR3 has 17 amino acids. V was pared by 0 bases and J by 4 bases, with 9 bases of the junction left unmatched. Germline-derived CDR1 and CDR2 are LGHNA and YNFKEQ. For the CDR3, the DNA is TGTGCCAGCAGCCAAGATAATCTGGAAGCGGGGGGGTACGAGCAGTACTTC. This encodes CASSQDNLEAGGYEQYF.

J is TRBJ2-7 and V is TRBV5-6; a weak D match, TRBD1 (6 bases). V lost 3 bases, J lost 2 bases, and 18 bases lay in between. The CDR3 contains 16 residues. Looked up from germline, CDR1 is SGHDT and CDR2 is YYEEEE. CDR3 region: CASSSTETGWTYEQYF. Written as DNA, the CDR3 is TGTGCCAGCAGCTCCACGGAGACAGGTTGGACCTACGAGCAGTACTTC.

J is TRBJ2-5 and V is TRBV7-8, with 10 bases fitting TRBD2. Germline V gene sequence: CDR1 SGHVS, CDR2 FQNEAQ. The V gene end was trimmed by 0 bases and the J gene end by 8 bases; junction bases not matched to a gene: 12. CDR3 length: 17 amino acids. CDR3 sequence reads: CASSLALIAGGQSTQYF. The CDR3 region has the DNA TGTGCCAGCAGCTTAGCGCTGATAGCGGGGGGTCAGAGCACCCAGTACTTC.

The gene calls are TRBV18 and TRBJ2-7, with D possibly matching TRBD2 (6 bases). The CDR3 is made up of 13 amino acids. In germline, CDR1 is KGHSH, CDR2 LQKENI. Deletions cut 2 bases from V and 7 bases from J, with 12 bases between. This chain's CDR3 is CASSPSPGGEQYF. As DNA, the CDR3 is TGTGCCAGCTCACCATCGCCCGGGGGAGAGCAGTACTTC.

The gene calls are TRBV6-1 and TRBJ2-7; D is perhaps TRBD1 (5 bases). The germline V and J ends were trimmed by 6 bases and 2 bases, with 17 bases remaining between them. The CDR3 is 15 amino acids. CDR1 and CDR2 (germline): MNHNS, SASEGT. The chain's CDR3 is CASSSRQLITYEQYF. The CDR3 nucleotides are TGTGCCAGCAGCAGTCGACAGTTAATTACCTACGAGCAGTACTTC.

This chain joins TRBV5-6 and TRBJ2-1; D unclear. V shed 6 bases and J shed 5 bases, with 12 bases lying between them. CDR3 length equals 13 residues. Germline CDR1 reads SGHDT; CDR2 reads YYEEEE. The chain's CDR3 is CASKRVVNNEQFF. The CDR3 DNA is TGTGCCAGCAAAAGGGTAGTTAACAATGAGCAGTTCTTC.

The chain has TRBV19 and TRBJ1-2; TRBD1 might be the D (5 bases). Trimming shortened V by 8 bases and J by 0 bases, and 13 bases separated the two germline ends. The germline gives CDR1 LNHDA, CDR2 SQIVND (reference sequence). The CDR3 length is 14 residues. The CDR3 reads CASYSGTSNYGYTF. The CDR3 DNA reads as TGTGCCAGTTACTCCGGGACGTCTAACTATGGCTACACCTTC.

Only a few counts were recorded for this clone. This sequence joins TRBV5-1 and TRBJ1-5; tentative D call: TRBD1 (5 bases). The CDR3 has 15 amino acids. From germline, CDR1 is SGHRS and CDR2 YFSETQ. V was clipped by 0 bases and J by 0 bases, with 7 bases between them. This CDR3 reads CASSLDGHSNQPQHF. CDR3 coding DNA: TGCGCCAGCAGCTTGGACGGACATAGCAATCAGCCCCAGCATTTT.

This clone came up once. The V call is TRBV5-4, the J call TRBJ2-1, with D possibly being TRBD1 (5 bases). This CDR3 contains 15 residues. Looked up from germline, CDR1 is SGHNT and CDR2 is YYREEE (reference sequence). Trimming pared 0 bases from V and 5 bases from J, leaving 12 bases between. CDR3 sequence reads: CASSLGGRADNEQFF. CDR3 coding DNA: TGTGCCAGCAGCTTGGGAGGCAGGGCCGACAATGAGCAGTTCTTC. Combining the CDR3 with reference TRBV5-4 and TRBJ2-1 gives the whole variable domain ETGVTQSPTHLIKTRGQQVTLRCSSQSGHNTVSWYQQALGQGPQFIFQYYREEENGRGNFPPRFSGLQFPNYSSELNVNALELDDSALYLCASSLGGRADNEQFFGPGTRLTVL.

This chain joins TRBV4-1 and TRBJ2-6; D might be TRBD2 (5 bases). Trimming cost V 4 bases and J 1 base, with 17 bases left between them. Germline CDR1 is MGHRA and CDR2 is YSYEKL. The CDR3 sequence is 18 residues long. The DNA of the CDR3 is TGCGCCAGCAGCCTACAACTAGGGTACGGGTCTGGGGCCAACGTCCTGACTTTC. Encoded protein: CASSLQLGYGSGANVLTF.